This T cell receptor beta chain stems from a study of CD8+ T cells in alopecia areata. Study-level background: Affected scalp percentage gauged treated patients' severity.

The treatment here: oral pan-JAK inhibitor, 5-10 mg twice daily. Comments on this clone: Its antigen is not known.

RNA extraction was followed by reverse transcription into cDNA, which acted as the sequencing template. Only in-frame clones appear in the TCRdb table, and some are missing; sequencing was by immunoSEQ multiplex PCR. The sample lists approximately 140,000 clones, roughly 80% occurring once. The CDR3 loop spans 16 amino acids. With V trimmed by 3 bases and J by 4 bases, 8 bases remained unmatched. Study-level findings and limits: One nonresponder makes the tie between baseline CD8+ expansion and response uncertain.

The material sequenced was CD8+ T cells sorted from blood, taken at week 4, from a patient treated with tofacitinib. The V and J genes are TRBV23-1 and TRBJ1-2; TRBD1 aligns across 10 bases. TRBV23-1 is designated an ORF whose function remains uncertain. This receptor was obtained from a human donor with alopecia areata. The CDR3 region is CASSHSAGQGIYGYTF. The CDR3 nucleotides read TGCGCCAGCAGTCATTCAGCGGGACAGGGGATCTATGGCTACACCTTC.